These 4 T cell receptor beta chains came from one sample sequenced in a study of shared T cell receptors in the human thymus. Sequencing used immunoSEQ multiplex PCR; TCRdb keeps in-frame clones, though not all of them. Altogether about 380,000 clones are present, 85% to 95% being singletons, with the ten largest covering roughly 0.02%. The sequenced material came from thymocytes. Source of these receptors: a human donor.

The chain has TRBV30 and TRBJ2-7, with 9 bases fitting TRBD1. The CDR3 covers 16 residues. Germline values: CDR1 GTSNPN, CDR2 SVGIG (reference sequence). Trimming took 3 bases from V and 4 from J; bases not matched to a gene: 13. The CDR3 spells CAWRPSQGTGKYEQYF. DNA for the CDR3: TGTGCCTGGAGACCTTCTCAGGGGACAGGGAAGTACGAGCAGTACTTC.

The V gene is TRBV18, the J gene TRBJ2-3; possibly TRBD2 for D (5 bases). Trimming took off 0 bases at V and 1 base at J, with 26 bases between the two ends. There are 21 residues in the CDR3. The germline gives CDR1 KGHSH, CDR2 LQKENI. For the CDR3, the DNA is TGTGCCAGCTCACCACCCCTGTGGGTTCTAGCAGCCACCCGCCGCACAGATACGCAGTATTTT. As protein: CASSPPLWVLAATRRTDTQYF.

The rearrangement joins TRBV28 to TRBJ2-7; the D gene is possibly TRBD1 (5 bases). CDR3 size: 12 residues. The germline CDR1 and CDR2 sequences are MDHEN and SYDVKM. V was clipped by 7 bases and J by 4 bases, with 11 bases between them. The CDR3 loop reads CASTETEYEQYF. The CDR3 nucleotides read TGTGCCAGCACTGAGACAGAGTACGAGCAGTACTTC.

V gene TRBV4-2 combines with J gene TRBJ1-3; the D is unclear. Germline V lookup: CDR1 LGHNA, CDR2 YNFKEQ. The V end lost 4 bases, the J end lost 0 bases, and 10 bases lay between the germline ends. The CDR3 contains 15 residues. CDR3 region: CASSLDGSSGNTIYF. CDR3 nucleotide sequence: TGTGCCAGCAGCCTGGACGGCAGCTCTGGAAACACCATATATTTT.